What follows are 23 T cell receptor beta chains derived from one specimen sequenced in a study of CD8 T cells in ankylosing spondylitis. TCRdb re-called the 5' RACE reads through MiXCR, storing one row per CDR3 protein. The sample includes tens of thousands of distinct CDR3 sequences, around 6% seen only once; the top ten take roughly 12%. The specimen was blood, either unsorted or a sorted T cell fraction (not recorded which). The receptors originated from a male donor with ankylosing spondylitis or in good health (not recorded which).

This clonotype was found many times. This chain connects TRBV7-2 to TRBJ2-7, with 7 positions matching TRBD1. The germline gives CDR1 SGHTA, CDR2 FQGNSA. The CDR3 runs to 14 residues. The V segment lost 4 bases and the J segment 9 bases; nucleotides outside the gene matches: 12. The chain's CDR3 is CASSSRDSREMQYF. CDR3 nucleotide sequence: TGTGCCAGCAGCTCCCGGGACAGCCGTGAGATGCAGTACTTC. The full variable domain, with the rest looked up from reference TRBV7-2 and TRBJ2-7, is GAGVSQSPSNKVTEKGKDVELRCDPISGHTALYWYRQSLGQGLEFLIYFQGNSAPDKSGLPSDRFSAERTGGSVSTLTIQRTQQEDSAVYLCASSSRDSREMQYFGPGTRLTVT.

This clonotype turned up a few times. The V gene is TRBV4-2, the J gene TRBJ2-6; 10 bases map to TRBD1. CDR3 length equals 18 residues. With 4 bases clipped from V and 2 bases from J, the junction kept 8 bases outside the gene matches. The V gene's germline CDR1 is LGHNA and CDR2 YNFKEQ. CDR3 loop: CASSLGDRGMAGANVLTF. The CDR3, as DNA: TGTGCCAGCAGCCTGGGGGACAGGGGAATGGCTGGGGCCAACGTCCTGACTTTC.

This clonotype showed up just a few times. With a much larger clone just one base away, this may be a read error. The chain uses TRBV5-1 and TRBJ2-7, with TRBD2 identical over 7 bases. V gave up 0 bases and J gave up 2 bases; unmatched junction bases: 11. Germline lookup yields CDR1 SGHRS and CDR2 YFSETQ. The CDR3 covers 17 residues. Written as DNA, the CDR3 is TGCGCCAGCAGCTTGGCCCCATTCTGGGGAGGGGCCTACGAGCAGTACTTC. Encoded protein: CASSLAPFWGGAYEQYF. The variable domain in full, completed from reference TRBV5-1 and TRBJ2-7, reads KAGVTQTPRYLIKTRGQQVTLSCSPISGHRSVSWYQQTPGQGLQFLFEYFSETQRNKGNFPGRFSGRQFSNSRSEMNVSTLELGDSALYLCASSLAPFWGGAYEQYFGPGTRLTVT.

By share, this clonotype ranks as medium-sized. The V and J genes are TRBV20-1 and TRBJ1-1, with D hard to call. The V and J ends lost 0 bases and 6 bases respectively, with 17 bases between them. The CDR3 length is 15 residues. Germline assignment: CDR1 DFQATT and CDR2 SNEGSKA (reference sequence). CDR3 protein: CSAREDLGPDAEAFF. Here the CDR3 DNA reads TGCAGTGCTAGAGAAGATTTGGGCCCAGATGCTGAAGCTTTCTTT.

This clonotype has a count of ten or more. The chain is built from TRBV12-3 or TRBV12-4 and TRBJ2-2, with D perhaps TRBD1 or TRBD2 (6 bases each). The CDR3 is made up of 14 amino acids. Trimming removed 5 bases from V and 3 bases from J, with 10 bases in between. CDR3 protein: CASSRGLDTGELFF. DNA of the CDR3: TGTGCCAGCAGTCGGGGGCTGGACACCGGGGAGCTGTTTTTT.

This clonotype has at least ten counts. The chain is built from TRBV5-5 and TRBJ2-7; 8 bases line up with TRBD2. Germline assignment: CDR1 SGHKS and CDR2 YYEKEE (reference sequence). The CDR3 is 15 amino acids. Trimming cost V 0 bases and J 3 bases; bases outside gene matches: 5. DNA of the CDR3: TGTGCCAGCAGCTTGGGTTTAGCGGGGCTCTACGAGCAGTACTTC. Protein sequence: CASSLGLAGLYEQYF.

This clonotype has a count of ten or more. CDR3: CASSETGWSDEQYF. The DNA for the CDR3 is TGTGCCAGCAGTGAGACAGGGTGGTCCGACGAGCAGTACTTC. The chain recombines TRBV2 with TRBJ2-7; 7 bases align to TRBD1. V was clipped by 3 bases and J by 5 bases; unmatched bases: 7. The CDR3 has 14 amino acids. Per germline, CDR1 SNHLY and CDR2 FYNNEI.

This clonotype was detected many times. The chain recombines TRBV3-1 with TRBJ2-7, with a possible D match to TRBD1 (6 bases). The CDR3 contains 15 residues. The V gene lost 4 bases and the J gene lost 2 bases, with 15 bases spanning the gap. Looked up from germline, CDR1 is LGHDT and CDR2 is YNNKEL (reference sequence). The CDR3 loop is CASSPSGTIAYEQYF. Here the CDR3 DNA reads TGTGCCAGCAGCCCCTCAGGGACAATCGCCTACGAGCAGTACTTC.

This chain connects TRBV5-1 to TRBJ2-3; TRBD2 aligns across 7 bases. This CDR3 has 14 residues. The germline V gene encodes CDR1 SGHRS and CDR2 YFSETQ. Losses at the gene ends were 4 bases for V and 4 bases for J; bases not matched to a gene: 6. DNA for the CDR3: TGCGCCAGCAGCCTTACTAGCGCGTCAGATACGCAGTATTTT. This codes for CASSLTSASDTQYF.

In this sample, this clonotype turned up many times. In DNA form, the CDR3 reads TGCAGCGTTGAGCCTAACAGGGGGCTAGGACGGGGCTACACCTTC. Encoded protein: CSVEPNRGLGRGYTF. The genes are TRBV29-1 and TRBJ1-2; 9 bases line up with TRBD1. Trimming cost V 3 bases and J 8 bases; bases outside gene matches: 13. Germline assignment: CDR1 SQVTM and CDR2 ANQGSEA. CDR3 size: 15 residues.

The table lists this clonotype with many counts. The chain combines TRBV7-2 with TRBJ1-1, with no clear D. CDR3 length: 15 amino acids. Germline V lookup: CDR1 SGHTA, CDR2 FQGNSA. The ends were cut back, 1 base at V and 0 bases at J, with 9 bases in the middle. The CDR3 region has the DNA TGTGCCAGCAGCTTAGACCCCCCGCTGAACACTGAAGCTTTCTTT. Translated, it gives CASSLDPPLNTEAFF.

This clonotype occurred many times. The chain uses TRBV10-3 and TRBJ2-7; 7 bases are shared with TRBD1. The CDR3 totals 13 residues. Germline trimming cut 6 bases from V and 2 bases from J; bases unmatched to any gene: 4. From germline, CDR1 is ENHRY and CDR2 SYGVKD. The CDR3 is CAIRGDRAYEQYF. In nucleotides, the CDR3 is TGTGCCATCAGGGGAGACAGGGCCTACGAGCAGTACTTC.

This clonotype was recorded many times. The CDR3 reads CASSSGTYNEQFF. The CDR3 bases are TGTGCCAGCAGTAGCGGGACCTACAATGAGCAGTTCTTC. V is TRBV6-1 and J is TRBJ2-1; TRBD2 matches at 7 bases. V shed 5 bases, J shed 2 bases, and the junction held 0 bases outside the gene matches. CDR1 is MNHNS, CDR2 SASEGT, per germline. The CDR3 covers 13 residues.

This clonotype appeared many times. The rearrangement uses TRBV2 and TRBJ1-2; D call uncertain. The CDR3 runs 12 residues. Germline V gives CDR1 SNHLY, CDR2 FYNNEI. V lost 2 bases to trimming and J lost 4 bases, with 5 bases between them. DNA for the CDR3: TGTGCCAGCAGTGAAACAGCCTATGGCTACACCTTC. As protein: CASSETAYGYTF.

In this sample, this clonotype turned up many times. The CDR3 bases are TGTGCCAGCAGTTCCCAAAAGGGCGGCAATGAGCAGTTCTTC. It codes for CASSSQKGGNEQFF. The V gene is TRBV28, the J gene TRBJ2-1; D gene unclear. V was shortened by 4 bases and J by 6 bases, with 13 bases between the two germline ends. The CDR3 covers 14 residues. Germline V gives CDR1 MDHEN, CDR2 SYDVKM.

This clonotype was counted ten times or more. The rearrangement uses TRBV23-1 and TRBJ2-1; D possibly corresponds to TRBD2 (5 bases). TRBV23-1 is an ORF; its function is uncertain. The CDR3 is 16 amino acids. V dropped 3 bases and J dropped 1 base, with 13 bases sitting between them. CDR3 loop: CASSHLKWESYNEQFF. Here the CDR3 DNA reads TGCGCCAGCAGTCATTTGAAATGGGAGTCCTACAATGAGCAGTTCTTC.

This clonotype showed up many times. The rearrangement uses TRBV29-1 and TRBJ1-5, with D unclear. The CDR3 covers 13 residues. Germline V CDR1 and CDR2: SQVTM, ANQGSEA. V lost 5 bases to trimming and J lost 6 bases, with 14 bases between them. Here the CDR3 DNA reads TGCAGCGTTCAAAAAGGGTATGGTCAGCCCCAGCATTTT. Protein product: CSVQKGYGQPQHF. Combining the CDR3 with reference TRBV29-1 and TRBJ1-5 gives the whole variable domain SAVISQKPSRDICQRGTSLTIQCQVDSQVTMMFWYRQQPGQSLTLIATANQGSEATYESGFVIDKFPISRPNLTFSTLTVSNMSPEDSSIYLCSVQKGYGQPQHFGDGTRLSIL.

The table lists this clonotype with many counts. DNA of the CDR3: TGCGCCAGCAGCTTTGAAGCCTCTAGCGGGCGCGAGCAGTACTTC. Protein: CASSFEASSGREQYF. The chain is built from TRBV5-1 and TRBJ2-7, with 8 bases identical to TRBD2. V dropped 2 bases and J dropped 6; count of bases not matched to a gene: 10. Germline V gives CDR1 SGHRS, CDR2 YFSETQ. There are 15 residues in the CDR3.

The V call is TRBV29-1, the J call TRBJ2-7, with a tentative D call TRBD1 (5 bases). This CDR3 region has 15 residues. Germline V gene lookup returns CDR1 SQVTM and CDR2 ANQGSEA. The CDR3 region is CTSRPPSTDTYEQYF. Here the CDR3 DNA reads TGCACCTCGCGACCTCCGAGCACGGACACCTACGAGCAGTACTTC.

This clonotype was seen many times. The chain carries TRBV7-3 and TRBJ1-1; 8 bases fit TRBD1. V lost 5 bases and J lost 4; bases outside the gene matches: 12. In germline, CDR1 is SGHTA, CDR2 FQGTGA. The CDR3 is 16 residues long. In nucleotides, the CDR3 is TGTGCCAGCAGCCCAAGCCAGGACAGGGTTCCCACTGAAGCTTTCTTT. This encodes CASSPSQDRVPTEAFF.

This clonotype appeared many times. CDR3 region: CASSLGITDTQYF. The CDR3 nucleotides are TGCGCCAGCAGCTTGGGGATCACAGATACGCAGTATTTT. The chain employs TRBV5-1 and TRBJ2-3; D ambiguous. V gave up 0 bases and J gave up 2 bases, with 4 bases separating them. This CDR3 spans 13 amino acids. CDR1 and CDR2 (germline): SGHRS, YFSETQ. The complete variable domain, with remaining parts taken from reference TRBV5-1 and TRBJ2-3, reads KAGVTQTPRYLIKTRGQQVTLSCSPISGHRSVSWYQQTPGQGLQFLFEYFSETQRNKGNFPGRFSGRQFSNSRSEMNVSTLELGDSALYLCASSLGITDTQYFGPGTRLTVL.

This clonotype was counted at least ten times. This chain uses TRBV6-1 with TRBJ1-4; 7 bases match TRBD1. Germline loops: CDR1 MNHNS, CDR2 SASEGT. J lost 5 bases, V lost 6 bases, and 3 bases had no gene match. The CDR3 has 13 amino acids. The CDR3 loop is CASRQGLNEKLFF. CDR3 bases: TGTGCCAGCAGACAGGGGCTAAATGAAAAACTGTTTTTT.

This clonotype appeared many times. This chain uses TRBV27 with TRBJ2-1; the match to TRBD2 covers 8 bases. Germline assignment: CDR1 MNHEY and CDR2 SMNVEV (reference sequence). This CDR3 has 14 amino acids. V dropped 7 bases and J dropped 8; count of bases not matched to a gene: 10. CDR3 protein: CASNPQRESYEQFF. As DNA, the CDR3 is TGTGCCAGCAATCCCCAGCGGGAGAGTTATGAGCAGTTCTTC.